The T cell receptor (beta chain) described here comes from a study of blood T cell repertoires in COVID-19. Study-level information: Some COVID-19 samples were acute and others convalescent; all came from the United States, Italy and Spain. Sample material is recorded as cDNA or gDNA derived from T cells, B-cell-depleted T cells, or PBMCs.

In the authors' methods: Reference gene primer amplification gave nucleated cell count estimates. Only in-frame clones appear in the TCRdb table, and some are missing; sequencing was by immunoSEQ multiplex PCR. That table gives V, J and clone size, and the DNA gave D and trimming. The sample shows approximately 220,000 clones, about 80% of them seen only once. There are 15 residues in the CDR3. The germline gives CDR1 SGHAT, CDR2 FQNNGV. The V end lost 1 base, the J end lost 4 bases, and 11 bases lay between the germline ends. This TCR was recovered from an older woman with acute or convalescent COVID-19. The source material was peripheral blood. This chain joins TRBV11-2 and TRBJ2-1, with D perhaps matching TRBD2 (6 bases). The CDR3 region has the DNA TGTGCCAGCAGCTTAGTGGGTAGCGGTTACAATGAGCAGTTCTTC. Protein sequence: CASSLVGSGYNEQFF.